This T cell receptor beta chain was sequenced during a study of control samples from healthy donors and cancer patients. The V gene lost 4 bases and the J gene lost 4 bases, with 4 bases spanning the gap. Germline assignment: CDR1 SNHLY and CDR2 FYNNEI. The CDR3 is 11 amino acids. TCRdb keeps only in-frame clones here, not all; method: immunoSEQ multiplex PCR. This sample has roughly 450,000 clones, with over 75% found just once. The chain employs TRBV2 and TRBJ1-1; D uncertain. This receptor was identified in a man in his forties or fifties with head and neck cancer. Sequencing used PBMCs. The CDR3 sequence: CASSVGTEAFF. The CDR3, as DNA: TGTGCCAGCAGTGTTGGCACTGAAGCTTTCTTT.